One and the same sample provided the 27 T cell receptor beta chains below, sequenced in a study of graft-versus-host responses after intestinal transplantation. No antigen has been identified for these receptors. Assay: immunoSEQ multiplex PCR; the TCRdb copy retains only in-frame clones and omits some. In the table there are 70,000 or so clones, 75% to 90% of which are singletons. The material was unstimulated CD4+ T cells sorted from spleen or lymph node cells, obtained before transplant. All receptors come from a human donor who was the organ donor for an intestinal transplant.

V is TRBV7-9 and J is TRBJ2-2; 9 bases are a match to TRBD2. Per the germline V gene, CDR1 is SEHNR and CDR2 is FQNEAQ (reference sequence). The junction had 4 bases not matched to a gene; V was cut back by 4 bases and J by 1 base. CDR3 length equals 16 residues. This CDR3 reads CASSYRLAENTGELFF. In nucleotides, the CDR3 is TGTGCCAGCAGCTACCGACTAGCGGAGAACACCGGGGAGCTGTTTTTT.

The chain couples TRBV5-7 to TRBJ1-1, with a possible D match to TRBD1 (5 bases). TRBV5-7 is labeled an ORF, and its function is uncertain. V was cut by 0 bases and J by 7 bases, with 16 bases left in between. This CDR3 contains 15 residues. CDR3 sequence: CASSLALGGRGEAFF. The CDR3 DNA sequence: TGTGCCAGCAGCTTGGCCTTGGGGGGTCGAGGTGAAGCTTTCTTT.

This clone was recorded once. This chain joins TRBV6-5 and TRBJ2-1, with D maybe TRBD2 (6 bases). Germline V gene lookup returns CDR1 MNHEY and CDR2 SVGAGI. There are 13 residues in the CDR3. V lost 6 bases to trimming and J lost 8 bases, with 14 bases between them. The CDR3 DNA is TGTGCCAGCAGCAGGGACTGGGAGGATGAGCAGTTCTTC. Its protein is CASSRDWEDEQFF.

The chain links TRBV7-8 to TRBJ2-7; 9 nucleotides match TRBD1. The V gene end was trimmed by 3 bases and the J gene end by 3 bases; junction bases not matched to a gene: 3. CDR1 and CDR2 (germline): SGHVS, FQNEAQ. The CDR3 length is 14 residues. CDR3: CASSLGDRVYEQYV. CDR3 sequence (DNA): TGTGCCAGCAGCTTGGGGGACAGGGTCTACGAGCAGTACGTC.

CDR3 in amino acids: CASSDRRGGHYGYTF. The CDR3, as DNA: TGTGCCAGCTCAGATCGCAGGGGAGGGCACTATGGCTACACCTTC. The chain combines TRBV18 with TRBJ1-2, with D possibly matching TRBD1 (6 bases). Per germline, CDR1 KGHSH and CDR2 LQKENI. The CDR3 is 15 amino acids. Trimming pared 5 bases from V and 3 bases from J, leaving 16 bases between. Combining the CDR3 with reference TRBV18 and TRBJ1-2 gives the whole variable domain NAGVMQNPRHLVRRRGQEARLRCSPMKGHSHVYWYRQLPEEGLKFMVYLQKENIIDESGMPKERFSAEFPKEGPSILRIQQVVRGDSAAYFCASSDRRGGHYGYTFGSGTRLTVV.

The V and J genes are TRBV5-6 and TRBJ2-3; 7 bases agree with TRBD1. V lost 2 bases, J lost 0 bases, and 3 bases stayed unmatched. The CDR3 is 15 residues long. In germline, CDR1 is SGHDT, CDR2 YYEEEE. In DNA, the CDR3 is TGTGCCAGCAGCTTCGGGACAGCTAGCACAGATACGCAGTATTTT. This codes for CASSFGTASTDTQYF.

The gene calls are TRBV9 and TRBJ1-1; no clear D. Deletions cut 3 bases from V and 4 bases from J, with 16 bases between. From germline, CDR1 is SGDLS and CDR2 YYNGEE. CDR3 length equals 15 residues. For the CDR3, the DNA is TGTGCCAGCAGCGCCCGAGGGTCTCGAGGCACTGAAGCTTTCTTT. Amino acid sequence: CASSARGSRGTEAFF.

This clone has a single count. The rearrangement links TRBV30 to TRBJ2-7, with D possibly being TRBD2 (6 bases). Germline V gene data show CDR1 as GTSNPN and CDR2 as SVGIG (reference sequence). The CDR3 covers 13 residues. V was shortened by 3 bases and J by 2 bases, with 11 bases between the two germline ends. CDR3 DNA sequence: TGTGCCTGGAGAAGGAGGGGCCCCTACGAGCAGTACGTC. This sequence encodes CAWRRRGPYEQYV.

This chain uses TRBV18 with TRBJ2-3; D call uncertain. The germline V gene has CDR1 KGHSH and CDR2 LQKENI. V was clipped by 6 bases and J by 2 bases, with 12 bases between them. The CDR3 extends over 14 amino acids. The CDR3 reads CASSGQPTTDTQYF. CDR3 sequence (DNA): TGTGCCAGCTCGGGCCAGCCTACCACAGATACGCAGTATTTT.

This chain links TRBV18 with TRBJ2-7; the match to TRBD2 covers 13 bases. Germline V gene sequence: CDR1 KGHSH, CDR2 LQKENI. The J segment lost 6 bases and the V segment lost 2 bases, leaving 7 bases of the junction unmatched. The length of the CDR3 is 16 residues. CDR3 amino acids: CASSPKGLAGTGEQYV. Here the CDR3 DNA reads TGTGCCAGCTCACCAAAGGGACTAGCGGGGACCGGCGAGCAGTACGTC.

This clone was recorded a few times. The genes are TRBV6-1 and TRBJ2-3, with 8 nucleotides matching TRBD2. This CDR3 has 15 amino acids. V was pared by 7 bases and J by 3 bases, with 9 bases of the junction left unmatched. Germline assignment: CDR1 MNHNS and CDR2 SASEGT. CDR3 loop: CASTTSGGLTDTQYF. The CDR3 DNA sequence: TGTGCCAGCACAACTAGCGGAGGTCTGACAGATACGCAGTATTTT.

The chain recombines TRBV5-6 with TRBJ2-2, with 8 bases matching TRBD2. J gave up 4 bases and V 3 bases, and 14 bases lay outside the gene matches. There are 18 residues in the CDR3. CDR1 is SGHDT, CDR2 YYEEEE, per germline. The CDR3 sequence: CASSSDWTSPASTGELFF. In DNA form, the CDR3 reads TGTGCCAGCAGCTCTGACTGGACTAGCCCTGCTTCCACCGGGGAGCTGTTTTTT.

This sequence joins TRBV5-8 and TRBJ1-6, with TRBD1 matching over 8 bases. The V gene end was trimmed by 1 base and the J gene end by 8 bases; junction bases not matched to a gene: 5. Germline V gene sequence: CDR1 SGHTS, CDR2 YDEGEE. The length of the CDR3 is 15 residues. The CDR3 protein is CASSLFTGGYSPLHF. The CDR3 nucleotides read TGTGCCAGCAGCTTGTTTACAGGGGGATATTCACCCCTCCACTTT. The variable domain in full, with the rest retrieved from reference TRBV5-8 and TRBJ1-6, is EAGVTQSPTHLIKTRGQQATLRCSPISGHTSVYWYQQALGLGLQFLLWYDEGEERNRGNFPPRFSGRQFPNYSSELNVNALELEDSALYLCASSLFTGGYSPLHFGNGTRLTVT.

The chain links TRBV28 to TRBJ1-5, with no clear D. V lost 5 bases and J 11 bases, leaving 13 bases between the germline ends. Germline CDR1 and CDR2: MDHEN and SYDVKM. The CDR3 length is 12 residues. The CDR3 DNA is TGTGCCAGCAGTCCGGTGGGTCTAGCCCAGCATTTT. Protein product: CASSPVGLAQHF.

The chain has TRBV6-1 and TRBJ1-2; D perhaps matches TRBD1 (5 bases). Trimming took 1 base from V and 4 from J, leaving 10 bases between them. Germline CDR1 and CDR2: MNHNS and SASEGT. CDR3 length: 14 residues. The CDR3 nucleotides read TGTGCCAGCAGTGAAGTGGCAGGGTCCTATGGCTACACCTTC. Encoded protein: CASSEVAGSYGYTF.

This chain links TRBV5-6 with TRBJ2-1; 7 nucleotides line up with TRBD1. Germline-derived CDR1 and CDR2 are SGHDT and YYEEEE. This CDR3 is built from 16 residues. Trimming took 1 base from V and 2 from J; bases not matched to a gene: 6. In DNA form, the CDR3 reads TGTGCCAGCAGCTTGATGACAGGGACAGCCTACAATGAGCAGTTCTTC. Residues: CASSLMTGTAYNEQFF. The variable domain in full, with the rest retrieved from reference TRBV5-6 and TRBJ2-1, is DAGVTQSPTHLIKTRGQQVTLRCSPKSGHDTVSWYQQALGQGPQFIFQYYEEEERQRGNFPDRFSGHQFPNYSSELNVNALLLGDSALYLCASSLMTGTAYNEQFFGPGTRLTVL.

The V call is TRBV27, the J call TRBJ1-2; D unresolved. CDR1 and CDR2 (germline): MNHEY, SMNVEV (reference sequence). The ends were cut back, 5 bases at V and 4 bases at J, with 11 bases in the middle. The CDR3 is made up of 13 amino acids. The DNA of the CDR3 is TGTGCCAGCAGTCGCGGTAGAAGCTATGGCTACACCTTC. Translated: CASSRGRSYGYTF.

CDR3: CASSLSGGKGQETQYF. The CDR3 nucleotides read TGCGCCAGCAGCTTGTCCGGGGGGAAAGGCCAAGAGACCCAGTACTTC. The chain combines TRBV5-1 with TRBJ2-5; 7 nucleotides match TRBD2. The germline V gene encodes CDR1 SGHRS and CDR2 YFSETQ. CDR3 length: 16 residues. V trimming: 1 base; J trimming: 1 base; junction bases outside the gene matches: 7.

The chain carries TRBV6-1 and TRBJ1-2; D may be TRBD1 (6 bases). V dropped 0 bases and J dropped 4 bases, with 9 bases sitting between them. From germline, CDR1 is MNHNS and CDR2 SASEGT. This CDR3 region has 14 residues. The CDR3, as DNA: TGTGCCAGCAGTGAAGCGGGACATAGCTATGGCTACACCTTC. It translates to CASSEAGHSYGYTF.

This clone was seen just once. As DNA, the CDR3 is TGTGCCAGCAGTTTCTCCGCCGGGGAGCTGTTTTTT. As protein: CASSFSAGELFF. The genes are TRBV28 and TRBJ2-2, with D unclear. Germline CDR1 and CDR2: MDHEN and SYDVKM. The CDR3 is 12 residues long. V was shortened by 3 bases and J by 6 bases, with 5 bases between the two germline ends.

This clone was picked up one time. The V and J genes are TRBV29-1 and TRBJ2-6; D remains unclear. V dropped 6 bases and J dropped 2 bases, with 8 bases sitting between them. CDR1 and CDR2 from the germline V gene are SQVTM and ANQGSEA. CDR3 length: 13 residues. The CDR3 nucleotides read TGCAGCGTAACAGATACTGGGGCCAACGTCCTGACTTTC. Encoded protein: CSVTDTGANVLTF.

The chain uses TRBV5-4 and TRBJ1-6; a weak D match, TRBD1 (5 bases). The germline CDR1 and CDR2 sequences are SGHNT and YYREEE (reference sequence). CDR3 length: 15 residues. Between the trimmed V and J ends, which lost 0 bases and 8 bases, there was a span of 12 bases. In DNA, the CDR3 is TGTGCCAGCAGCTTGGGGGGAGGGGTCGATTCACCCCTCCACTTT. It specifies CASSLGGGVDSPLHF.

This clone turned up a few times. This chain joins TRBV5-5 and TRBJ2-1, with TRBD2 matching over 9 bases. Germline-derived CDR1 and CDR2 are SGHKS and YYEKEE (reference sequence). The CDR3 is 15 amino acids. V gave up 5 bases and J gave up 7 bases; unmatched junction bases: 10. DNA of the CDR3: TGTGCCAGCAGTGCCGGGACTAGCAGTTTGAATGAGCAGTTCTTC. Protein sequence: CASSAGTSSLNEQFF. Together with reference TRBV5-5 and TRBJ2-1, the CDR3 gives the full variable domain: DAGVTQSPTHLIKTRGQQVTLRCSPISGHKSVSWYQQVLGQGPQFIFQYYEKEERGRGNFPDRFSARQFPNYSSELNVNALLLGDSALYLCASSAGTSSLNEQFFGPGTRLTVL.

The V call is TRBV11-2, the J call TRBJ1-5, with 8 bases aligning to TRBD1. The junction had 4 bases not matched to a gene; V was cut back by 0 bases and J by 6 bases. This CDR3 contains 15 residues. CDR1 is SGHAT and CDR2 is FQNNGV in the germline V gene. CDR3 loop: CASSLERTGFQPQHF. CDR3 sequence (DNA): TGTGCCAGCAGCTTAGAAAGGACAGGGTTTCAGCCCCAGCATTTT.

The CDR3 DNA reads as TGTGCCAGCACCTGGACAGGGGGCTACGAGCAGTACGTC. This encodes CASTWTGGYEQYV. The chain carries TRBV28 and TRBJ2-7, with 10 bases matching TRBD1. The CDR3 covers 13 residues. Trimming at V came to 7 bases and at J to 3 bases, leaving 3 bases not matched to a gene. CDR1 is MDHEN and CDR2 is SYDVKM in the germline V gene.

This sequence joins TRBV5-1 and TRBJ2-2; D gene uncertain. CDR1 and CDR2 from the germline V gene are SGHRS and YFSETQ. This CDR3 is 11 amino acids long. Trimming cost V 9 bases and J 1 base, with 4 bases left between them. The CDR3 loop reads CATKNTGELFF. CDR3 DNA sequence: TGCGCCACCAAGAACACCGGGGAGCTGTTTTTT.

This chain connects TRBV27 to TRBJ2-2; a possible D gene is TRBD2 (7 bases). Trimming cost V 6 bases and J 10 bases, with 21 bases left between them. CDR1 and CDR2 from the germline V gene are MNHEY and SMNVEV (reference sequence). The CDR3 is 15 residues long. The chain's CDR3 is CASSSSRGASMELFF. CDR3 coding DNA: TGTGCCAGCAGCTCATCACGGGGGGCTTCCATGGAGCTGTTTTTT.